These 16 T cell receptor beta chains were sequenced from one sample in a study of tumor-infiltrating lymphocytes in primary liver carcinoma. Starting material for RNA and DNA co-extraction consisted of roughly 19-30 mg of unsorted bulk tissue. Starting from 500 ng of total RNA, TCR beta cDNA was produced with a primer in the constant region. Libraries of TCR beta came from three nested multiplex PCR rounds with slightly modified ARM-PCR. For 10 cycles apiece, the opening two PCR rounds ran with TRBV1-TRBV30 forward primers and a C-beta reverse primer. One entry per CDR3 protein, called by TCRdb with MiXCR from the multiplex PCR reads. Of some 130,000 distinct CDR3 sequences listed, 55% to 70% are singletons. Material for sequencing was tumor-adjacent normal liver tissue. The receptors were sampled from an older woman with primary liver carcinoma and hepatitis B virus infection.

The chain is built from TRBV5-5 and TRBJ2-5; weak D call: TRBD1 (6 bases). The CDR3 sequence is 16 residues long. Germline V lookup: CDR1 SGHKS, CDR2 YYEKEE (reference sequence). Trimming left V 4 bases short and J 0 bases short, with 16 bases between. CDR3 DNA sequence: TGTGCCAGCAGCCCACCGGCAGGGGCCTACCAAGAGACCCAGTACTTC. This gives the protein CASSPPAGAYQETQYF.

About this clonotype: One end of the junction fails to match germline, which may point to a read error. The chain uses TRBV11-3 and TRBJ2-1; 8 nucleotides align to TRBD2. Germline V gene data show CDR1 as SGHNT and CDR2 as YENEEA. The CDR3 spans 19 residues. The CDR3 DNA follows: TGTGCCAGCAACTTAGAGGCTAACGGGAGGGCCCGCTCCTACAATGAGCGGTTCTTC. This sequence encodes CASNLEANGRARSYNERFF.

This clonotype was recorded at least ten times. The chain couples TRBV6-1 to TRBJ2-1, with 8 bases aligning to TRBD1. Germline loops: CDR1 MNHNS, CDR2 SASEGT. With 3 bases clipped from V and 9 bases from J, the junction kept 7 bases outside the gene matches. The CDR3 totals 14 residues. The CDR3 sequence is CASSEQQGVSEQFF. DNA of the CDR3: TGTGCCAGCAGTGAGCAACAGGGGGTTTCTGAGCAGTTCTTC.

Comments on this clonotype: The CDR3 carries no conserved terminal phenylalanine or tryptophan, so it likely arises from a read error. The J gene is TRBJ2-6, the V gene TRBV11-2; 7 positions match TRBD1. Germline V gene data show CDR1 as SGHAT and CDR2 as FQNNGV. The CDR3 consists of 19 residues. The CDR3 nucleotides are TGTGCTAGCAGCCCGGGACAGTTCTGGACTGGCTCTGGGGCCAACGTCCTGACTCTC. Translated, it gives CASSPGQFWTGSGANVLTL.

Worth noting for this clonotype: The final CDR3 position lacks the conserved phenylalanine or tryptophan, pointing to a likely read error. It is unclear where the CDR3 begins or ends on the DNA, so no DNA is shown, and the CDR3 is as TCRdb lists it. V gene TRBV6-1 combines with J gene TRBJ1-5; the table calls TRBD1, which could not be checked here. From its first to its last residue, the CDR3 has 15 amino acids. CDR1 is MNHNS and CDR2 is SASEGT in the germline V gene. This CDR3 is CATRRTGEGNQPKHS.

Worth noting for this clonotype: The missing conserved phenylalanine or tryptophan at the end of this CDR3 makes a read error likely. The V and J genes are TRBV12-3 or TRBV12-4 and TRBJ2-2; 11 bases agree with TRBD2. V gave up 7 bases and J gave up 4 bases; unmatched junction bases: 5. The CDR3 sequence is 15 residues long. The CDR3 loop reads CASMTSGIGTGELFL. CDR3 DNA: TGTGCCAGCATGACTAGCGGGATCGGCACCGGGGAGCTGTTTTTA.

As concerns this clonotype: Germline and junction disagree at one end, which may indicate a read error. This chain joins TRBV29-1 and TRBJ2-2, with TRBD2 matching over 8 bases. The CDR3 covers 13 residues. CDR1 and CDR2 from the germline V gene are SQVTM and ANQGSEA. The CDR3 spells CSASGAPGGELYF. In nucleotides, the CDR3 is TGCAGCGCTTCAGGGGCCCCGGGAGGGGAGCTGTATTTT.

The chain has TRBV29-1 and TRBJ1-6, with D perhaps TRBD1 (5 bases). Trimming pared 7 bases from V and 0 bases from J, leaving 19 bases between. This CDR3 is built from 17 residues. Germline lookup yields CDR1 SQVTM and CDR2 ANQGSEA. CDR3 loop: CSGNRGKRGSYNSPLHF. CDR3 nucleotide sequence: TGCAGCGGTAACCGGGGCAAAAGGGGCTCCTATAATTCACCCCTCCACTTT.

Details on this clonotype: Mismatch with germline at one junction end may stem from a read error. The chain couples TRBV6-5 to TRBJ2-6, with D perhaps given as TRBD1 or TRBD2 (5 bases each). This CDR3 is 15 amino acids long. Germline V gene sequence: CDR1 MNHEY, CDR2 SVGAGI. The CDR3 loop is CANSRDASGAYVLTF. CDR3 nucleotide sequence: TGTGCCAACAGTCGGGACGCCTCTGGGGCCTACGTCCTGACTTTC.

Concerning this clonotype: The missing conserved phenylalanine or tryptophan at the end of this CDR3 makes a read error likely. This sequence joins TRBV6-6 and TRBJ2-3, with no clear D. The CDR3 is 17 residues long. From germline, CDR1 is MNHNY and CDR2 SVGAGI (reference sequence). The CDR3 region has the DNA TGTGCCGGCAGTTACTCGATTAACGGGCTAAGCACAGATACGCAGTATTCT. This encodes CAGSYSINGLSTDTQYS.

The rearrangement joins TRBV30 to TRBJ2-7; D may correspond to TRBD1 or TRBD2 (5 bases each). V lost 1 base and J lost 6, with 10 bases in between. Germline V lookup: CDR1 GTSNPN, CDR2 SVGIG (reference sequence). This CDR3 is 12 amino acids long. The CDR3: CAWSDDSGEQYF. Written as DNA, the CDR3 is TGTGCCTGGAGTGACGACAGCGGCGAGCAGTACTTC.

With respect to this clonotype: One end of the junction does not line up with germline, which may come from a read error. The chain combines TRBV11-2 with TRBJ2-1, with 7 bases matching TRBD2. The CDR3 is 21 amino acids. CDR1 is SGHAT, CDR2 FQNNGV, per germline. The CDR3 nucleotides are TGCGCCAGCAGCTTAGGATGGGCTAGCGGAAAGAGAGGCAAAACCTACAATGAGCAGTTCTTC. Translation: CASSLGWASGKRGKTYNEQFF.

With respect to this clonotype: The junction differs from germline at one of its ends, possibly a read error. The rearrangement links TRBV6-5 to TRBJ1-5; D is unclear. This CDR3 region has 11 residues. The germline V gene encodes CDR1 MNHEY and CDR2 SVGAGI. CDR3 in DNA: TGTGCCAGCGGCAGCAATCAGGCCCAGCATTTT. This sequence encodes CASGSNQAQHF.

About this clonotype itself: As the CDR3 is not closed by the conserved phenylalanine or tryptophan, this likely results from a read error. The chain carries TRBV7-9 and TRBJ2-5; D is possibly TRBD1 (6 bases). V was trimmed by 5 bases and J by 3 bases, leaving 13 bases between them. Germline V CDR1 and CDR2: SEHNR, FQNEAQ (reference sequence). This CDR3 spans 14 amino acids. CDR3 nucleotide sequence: TGTGCCAGCAGCCCCGACAGGACTGAAGAGACCCAGTACTTA. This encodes CASSPDRTEETQYL.

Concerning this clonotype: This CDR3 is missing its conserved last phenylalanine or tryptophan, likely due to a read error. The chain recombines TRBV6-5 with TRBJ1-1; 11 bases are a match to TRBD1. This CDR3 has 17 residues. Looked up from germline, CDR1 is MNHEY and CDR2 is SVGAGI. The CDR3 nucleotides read TGTGTCAGCAGTTACAGCCCGGGACAGGGGGAAGTGACTGAAGCTTTCTCT. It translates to CVSSYSPGQGEVTEAFS.

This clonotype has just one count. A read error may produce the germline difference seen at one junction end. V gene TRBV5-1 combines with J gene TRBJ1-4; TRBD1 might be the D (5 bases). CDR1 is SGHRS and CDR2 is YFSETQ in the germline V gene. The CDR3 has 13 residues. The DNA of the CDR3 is TGCGTCAGCAGCTTGGAGGGGAATGAAAAATTGTTTTTT. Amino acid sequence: CVSSLEGNEKLFF. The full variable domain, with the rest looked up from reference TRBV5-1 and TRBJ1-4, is KAGVTQTPRYLIKTRGQQVTLSCSPISGHRSVSWYQQTPGQGLQFLFEYFSETQRNKGNFPGRFSGRQFSNSRSEMNVSTLELGDSALYLCVSSLEGNEKLFFGSGTQLSVL.